The 26 T cell receptor beta chains below all came from one sample that was sequenced in a study of siplizumab effects on memory and regulatory T cells. Here immunoSEQ multiplex PCR was the method, and the copy in TCRdb shows in-frame clones only, minus some. The data hold more than 90,000 clones, with 80% to 95% observed a single time. The sequencing sample was made of non-Treg CD4+ T cells sorted from blood. Receptor source: a human donor in good health.

V usage is TRBV30 and J usage is TRBJ1-5; D is unresolved. V was cut by 0 bases and J by 4 bases, with 7 bases left in between. The CDR3 is 13 amino acids. Germline V gene sequence: CDR1 GTSNPN, CDR2 SVGIG (reference sequence). CDR3 in DNA: TGTGCCTGGAGTGTAATCGGAAATCAGCCCCAGCATTTT. Its translation is CAWSVIGNQPQHF.

Note on this clone: The junction and the germline gene differ at one end; a read error may be behind it. This sequence joins TRBV19 and TRBJ2-5; D may correspond to TRBD1 or TRBD2 (5 bases each). Germline V gene sequence: CDR1 LNHDA, CDR2 SQIVND (reference sequence). The CDR3 has 15 amino acids. The CDR3 reads CASSIGSGRRETQYF. In DNA form, the CDR3 reads TGTGCCAGTAGCATAGGCTCGGGACGGCGGGAGACCCAGTACTTC. The whole variable domain, filled in from reference TRBV19 and TRBJ2-5, reads DGGITQSPKYLFRKEGQNVTLSCEQNLNHDAMYWYRQDPGQGLRLIYYSQIVNDFQKGDIAEGYSVSREKKESFPLTVTSAQKNPTAFYLCASSIGSGRRETQYFGPGTRLLVL.

V gene TRBV7-8 combines with J gene TRBJ1-5; 7 bases line up with TRBD1. The CDR3 sequence is 16 residues long. Germline V CDR1 and CDR2: SGHVS, FQNEAQ. V dropped 4 bases and J dropped 2; count of bases not matched to a gene: 8. CDR3 DNA: TGTGCCAGCAGCTATGGATCCGGGACAGGCAATCAGCCCCAGCATTTT. This sequence encodes CASSYGSGTGNQPQHF.

This clone appeared once. V gene TRBV6-1 combines with J gene TRBJ2-7, with 8 positions matching TRBD1. J lost 0 bases, V lost 6 bases, and 4 bases had no gene match. The CDR3 runs to 14 residues. Germline V lookup: CDR1 MNHNS, CDR2 SASEGT. In DNA form, the CDR3 reads TGTGCCAGCAGCTTGGGACAGGCCTCCTACGAGCAGTACTTC. Protein sequence: CASSLGQASYEQYF.

Concerning this clone: This CDR3 is also generated by other DNA sequences in the sample. V usage is TRBV25-1 and J usage is TRBJ2-5; D is possibly TRBD1 or TRBD2 (5 bases each). Trimming cost V 1 base and J 5 bases, with 11 bases left between them. CDR1 is MGHDK, CDR2 SYGVNS, per germline. The CDR3 sequence is 14 residues long. The CDR3 region is CASSESGRGETQYF. Here the CDR3 DNA reads TGTGCCAGCAGTGAATCGGGTCGGGGCGAGACCCAGTACTTC.

This chain connects TRBV30 to TRBJ2-5; no definite D call. This CDR3 contains 13 residues. Germline values: CDR1 GTSNPN, CDR2 SVGIG (reference sequence). V was cut by 0 bases and J by 4 bases, with 9 bases left in between. CDR3 in amino acids: CAWSVQSSETQYF. The CDR3 DNA follows: TGTGCCTGGAGTGTACAGTCCTCAGAGACCCAGTACTTC.

V usage is TRBV7-2 and J usage is TRBJ2-7, with TRBD1 matching over 7 bases. Looked up from germline, CDR1 is SGHTA and CDR2 is FQGNSA. There are 18 residues in the CDR3. The trim removed 4 bases at V and 3 bases at J, leaving 18 bases unmatched. The CDR3 loop is CASSSQLRATGRDYEQYF. CDR3 sequence (DNA): TGTGCCAGCAGCTCACAGCTCCGTGCGACAGGGCGTGACTACGAGCAGTACTTC.

The genes are TRBV7-3 and TRBJ2-3; TRBD2 is a possible D gene (6 bases). The V end lost 8 bases, the J end lost 9 bases, and 12 bases lay between the germline ends. The CDR3 spans 11 residues. Germline V lookup: CDR1 SGHTA, CDR2 FQGTGA. This CDR3 reads CASSLADTQYF. CDR3 DNA: TGTGCCAGCTCACTAGCTGACACGCAGTATTTT.

The gene calls are TRBV29-1 and TRBJ1-5; D is unclear. V lost 2 bases and J 6 bases, leaving 11 bases between the germline ends. Germline CDR1 SQVTM, CDR2 ANQGSEA. The CDR3 covers 13 residues. CDR3 coding DNA: TGCAGCGTTGAATTTGAGACCGGTCAGCCCCAGCATTTT. Translated, it gives CSVEFETGQPQHF.

The rearrangement uses TRBV29-1 and TRBJ2-2; D unresolved. CDR1 is SQVTM, CDR2 ANQGSEA, per germline. Trimming stripped 4 bases from V and 3 bases from J, with 12 bases between. The CDR3 sequence is 14 residues long. The CDR3: CSVGLGSHTGELFF. The DNA for the CDR3 is TGCAGCGTTGGTCTGGGGTCCCACACCGGGGAGCTGTTTTTT.

The V gene is TRBV2, the J gene TRBJ2-1; 7 bases align to TRBD1. V trimming: 5 bases; J trimming: 0 bases; junction bases outside the gene matches: 4. The CDR3 contains 15 residues. Germline assignment: CDR1 SNHLY and CDR2 FYNNEI. The CDR3 DNA sequence: TGTGCCAGCAGTTCGGACAGGAGCTCCTACAATGAGCAGTTCTTC. This translates into CASSSDRSSYNEQFF. Looking up the rest from reference TRBV2 and TRBJ2-1 gives the full variable domain: EPEVTQTPSHQVTQMGQEVILRCVPISNHLYFYWYRQILGQKVEFLVSFYNNEISEKSEIFDDQFSVERPDGSNFTLKIRSTKLEDSAMYFCASSSDRSSYNEQFFGPGTRLTVL.

The gene calls are TRBV29-1 and TRBJ2-1; D is undetermined. Per germline, CDR1 SQVTM and CDR2 ANQGSEA. The CDR3 contains 12 residues. The V end was cut by 5 bases, the J end by 4 bases, with 9 bases between. In nucleotides, the CDR3 is TGCAGCGTTCAAGGGTTATACAATGAGCAGTTCTTC. Encoded protein: CSVQGLYNEQFF.

The J gene is TRBJ1-5, the V gene TRBV4-2; TRBD1 might be the D (6 bases). Germline CDR1 is LGHNA and CDR2 is YNFKEQ. The CDR3 is 16 residues long. The V and J ends lost 1 base and 5 bases respectively, with 15 bases between them. The CDR3 DNA reads TGTGCCAGCAGCCAAGGAGTAGGGGACATCCATCAGCCCCAGCATTTT. It translates to CASSQGVGDIHQPQHF.

The V call is TRBV6-1, the J call TRBJ2-1, with a tentative D call TRBD1 (7 bases). There are 11 residues in the CDR3. Per the germline V gene, CDR1 is MNHNS and CDR2 is SASEGT. Between the trimmed V and J ends, which lost 10 bases and 9 bases, there was a span of 13 bases. The CDR3 protein is CANTQGGEQFF. CDR3 DNA: TGTGCCAATACTCAGGGGGGTGAGCAGTTCTTC.

The CDR3 DNA follows: TGCGCCAGCAGCTTGGAGACGGGAGGCTTCCAAGAGACCCAGTACTTC. Translation: CASSLETGGFQETQYF. V is TRBV5-1 and J is TRBJ2-5, with 7 bases aligning to TRBD2. The CDR3 spans 16 residues. J was trimmed by 1 base and V by 0 bases; bases with no gene match: 6. Per the germline V gene, CDR1 is SGHRS and CDR2 is YFSETQ.

The CDR3 DNA is TGTGCCAGCAGCTTTTCGGAAGGCTATGGCTACACCTTC. Protein: CASSFSEGYGYTF. The rearrangement links TRBV7-2 to TRBJ1-2; no firm D call. The CDR3 spans 13 residues. V was cut by 3 bases and J by 4 bases, with 9 bases left in between. Germline-derived CDR1 and CDR2 are SGHTA and FQGNSA.

This clone was seen just once. V usage is TRBV18 and J usage is TRBJ2-4; no clear D. The CDR3 is made up of 14 amino acids. V dropped 10 bases and J dropped 1 base, with 14 bases sitting between them. The germline gives CDR1 KGHSH, CDR2 LQKENI. In DNA form, the CDR3 reads TGTGCCACCTCCCCCGCGCGGGCCAAAAACATTCAGTACTTC. Translation gives CATSPARAKNIQYF.

This chain uses TRBV28 with TRBJ2-5; 12 nucleotides align to TRBD1. The length of the CDR3 is 21 residues. With 2 bases clipped from V and 5 bases from J, the junction kept 21 bases outside the gene matches. Per the germline V gene, CDR1 is MDHEN and CDR2 is SYDVKM. In DNA, the CDR3 is TGTGCCAGCAGTTTAAAAGAGCGGCTGGGGGGGACAGGGGGCCGAGAGGAGACCCAGTACTTC. This encodes CASSLKERLGGTGGREETQYF.

The V call is TRBV6-5, the J call TRBJ2-3, with TRBD2 matching over 7 bases. The J segment lost 8 bases and the V segment lost 8 bases, leaving 4 bases of the junction unmatched. Germline lookup yields CDR1 MNHEY and CDR2 SVGAGI. CDR3 length equals 11 residues. The CDR3 region is CASSREATQYF. DNA for the CDR3: TGTGCCAGCTCACGGGAGGCTACGCAGTATTTT.

The V call is TRBV5-1, the J call TRBJ2-1; 7 bases match TRBD1. CDR1 is SGHRS and CDR2 is YFSETQ in the germline V gene. The CDR3 runs 14 residues. V lost 6 bases and J lost 0; bases outside the gene matches: 3. CDR3 protein: CASTRTGSYNEQFF. CDR3 nucleotides: TGCGCCAGCACTCGGACAGGCTCCTACAATGAGCAGTTCTTC.

This chain uses TRBV6-6 with TRBJ1-5; D call uncertain. CDR3 length: 13 residues. The ends were cut back, 7 bases at V and 9 bases at J, with 16 bases in the middle. The germline CDR1 and CDR2 sequences are MNHNY and SVGAGI (reference sequence). The CDR3 region has the DNA TGTGCCAGCACGGATCTGGCATCTTGGCCCCAGCATTTT. Its protein is CASTDLASWPQHF.

V usage is TRBV19 and J usage is TRBJ1-5; no firm D call. Trimming took off 3 bases at V and 0 bases at J, with 6 bases between the two ends. Germline V gene data show CDR1 as LNHDA and CDR2 as SQIVND (reference sequence). This CDR3 spans 14 amino acids. CDR3 amino acids: CASSISSSNQPQHF. Here the CDR3 DNA reads TGTGCCAGTAGTATTAGCAGTAGCAATCAGCCCCAGCATTTT.

CDR3 residues: CASSYNRASYEQYF. The CDR3 DNA reads TGTGCCAGCAGTTACAACAGAGCCTCCTACGAGCAGTACTTC. V and J are TRBV6-5 and TRBJ2-7; D remains unclear. Looked up from germline, CDR1 is MNHEY and CDR2 is SVGAGI. V dropped 2 bases and J dropped 0 bases, with 8 bases sitting between them. This CDR3 has 14 residues.

This chain uses TRBV5-1 with TRBJ2-2; D remains ambiguous. CDR1 and CDR2 from the germline V gene are SGHRS and YFSETQ. V was pared by 4 bases and J by 4 bases, with 5 bases between. This CDR3 spans 12 amino acids. The CDR3 region has the DNA TGCGCCAGCAGCCAACCCACCGGGGAGCTGTTTTTT. Translation: CASSQPTGELFF.

The chain links TRBV11-1 to TRBJ1-1; D is uncertain. CDR3 length equals 14 residues. V was shortened by 1 base and J by 4 bases, with 10 bases between the two germline ends. The germline gives CDR1 SGHAT, CDR2 FQDESV (reference sequence). As DNA, the CDR3 is TGTGCCAGCAGCTTAGGGTGGCTGAGCACTGAAGCTTTCTTT. Protein product: CASSLGWLSTEAFF.

The gene calls are TRBV11-3 and TRBJ2-2, with TRBD1 matching 7 bases. Germline V lookup: CDR1 SGHNT, CDR2 YENEEA. This CDR3 is built from 14 residues. Trimming cost V 4 bases and J 4 bases; bases outside gene matches: 3. The CDR3 DNA sequence: TGTGCCAGCAGCTCCGACAGGGTCACCGGGGAGCTGTTTTTT. Translating gives CASSSDRVTGELFF.